The 28 T cell receptor beta chains listed next were all sequenced from one sample in a study of Tregs in tolerant kidney transplant recipients. Profiled with immunoSEQ multiplex PCR; TCRdb holds only in-frame clones, not every one. In the table there are over 50,000 clones, 70% to 90% of which are singletons. Sequencing used Tregs from blood, obtained before the transplant. Receptors originate from a human donor who received a combined kidney and bone marrow transplant.

The rearrangement links TRBV28 to TRBJ2-7; D gene uncertain. CDR1 MDHEN and CDR2 SYDVKM come from the germline V gene. V lost 1 base and J 3 bases, leaving 7 bases between the germline ends. The CDR3 spans 13 residues. DNA for the CDR3: TGTGCCAGCAGTTTATTGACAAGCTACGAGCAGTACTTC. Translation gives CASSLLTSYEQYF.

The chain joins TRBV5-1 to TRBJ2-5; maybe TRBD1 (6 bases). The J call is uncertain, as TRBJ2-7 better fits the DNA end. Germline-derived CDR1 and CDR2 are SGHRS and YFSETQ. The CDR3 consists of 14 residues. DNA of the CDR3: TGCGCCAGCAGCACCACAGGGTCTACCTACGAGCAGTACTTC. It codes for CASSTTGSTYEQYF.

This clone was seen more than once but under ten times. The V gene is TRBV7-9, the J gene TRBJ1-1; 10 positions match TRBD1. This CDR3 has 16 amino acids. The V gene's germline CDR1 is SEHNR and CDR2 FQNEAQ (reference sequence). V lost 5 bases and J lost 3; bases outside the gene matches: 9. CDR3: CASSPGQGVEDTEAFF. The DNA for the CDR3 is TGTGCCAGCAGCCCTGGACAGGGGGTAGAAGACACTGAAGCTTTCTTT.

V is TRBV6-5 and J is TRBJ1-2; perhaps TRBD1 as D (6 bases). Per germline, CDR1 MNHEY and CDR2 SVGAGI. V was pared by 0 bases and J by 6 bases, with 14 bases between. The CDR3 totals 15 residues. The CDR3 coding sequence is TGTGCCAGCAGTTACTCGAACGCGGCAGGGGATGGCTACACCTTC. Protein sequence: CASSYSNAAGDGYTF.

This chain links TRBV7-9 with TRBJ2-5; TRBD1 might be the D (6 bases). Trimming removed 5 bases at V and 1 base at J, with 20 bases between. Germline CDR1 reads SEHNR; CDR2 reads FQNEAQ (reference sequence). This CDR3 contains 17 residues. CDR3 amino acids: CASSAERRQDFQETQYF. CDR3 sequence (DNA): TGTGCCAGCAGCGCCGAGAGAAGACAGGACTTCCAAGAGACCCAGTACTTC.

The gene calls are TRBV19 and TRBJ1-2; D might be TRBD1 (5 bases). CDR1 and CDR2 (germline): LNHDA, SQIVND (reference sequence). The length of the CDR3 is 12 residues. Trimming shortened V by 8 bases and J by 1 base, and 8 bases separated the two germline ends. CDR3: CASQGYNYGYTF. The CDR3 DNA reads as TGTGCCAGTCAGGGTTATAACTATGGCTACACCTTC.

The chain links TRBV10-2 to TRBJ2-3, with TRBD2 identical over 7 bases. The CDR3 loop spans 15 amino acids. CDR1 WSHSY and CDR2 SAAADI come from the germline V gene. J lost 1 base, V lost 6 bases, and 7 bases had no gene match. Written as DNA, the CDR3 is TGCGCCAGCAGCTGGGCCAGCGGGGGCACAGATACGCAGTATTTT. Translation: CASSWASGGTDTQYF.

The rearrangement joins TRBV13 to TRBJ1-2, with D unresolved. The CDR3 has 13 residues. Trimming pared 5 bases from V and 4 bases from J, leaving 11 bases between. Germline CDR1 and CDR2: PRHDT and FYEKMQ (reference sequence). This chain's CDR3 is CASSERTGYGYTF. CDR3 nucleotide sequence: TGTGCCAGCAGCGAACGGACGGGCTATGGCTACACCTTC.

CDR3 sequence (DNA): TGTGCCAGCTCATCCGGCCACAATCAGCCCCAGCATTTT. Translation gives CASSSGHNQPQHF. The genes are TRBV18 and TRBJ1-5; no firm D call. Germline assignment: CDR1 KGHSH and CDR2 LQKENI. CDR3 length: 13 residues. V was pared by 5 bases and J by 3 bases, with 8 bases between. Looking up the rest from reference TRBV18 and TRBJ1-5 gives the full variable domain: NAGVMQNPRHLVRRRGQEARLRCSPMKGHSHVYWYRQLPEEGLKFMVYLQKENIIDESGMPKERFSAEFPKEGPSILRIQQVVRGDSAAYFCASSSGHNQPQHFGDGTRLSIL.

The rearrangement joins TRBV7-6 to TRBJ2-3; D not resolved. V was clipped by 3 bases and J by 2 bases, with 0 bases between them. From germline, CDR1 is SGHVS and CDR2 FNYEAQ. The CDR3 spans 11 residues. CDR3 coding DNA: TGTGCCAGCAGCTTCACAGATACGCAGTATTTT. Protein product: CASSFTDTQYF.

V and J are TRBV5-6 and TRBJ1-5; D possibly corresponds to TRBD1 (6 bases). The germline V gene has CDR1 SGHDT and CDR2 YYEEEE. V lost 4 bases to trimming and J lost 6 bases, with 17 bases between them. This CDR3 is 15 amino acids long. CDR3 loop: CASSLGQYNSQPQHF. The CDR3 nucleotides read TGTGCCAGCAGCCTAGGACAGTACAACAGTCAGCCCCAGCATTTT.

The chain recombines TRBV7-2 with TRBJ2-3; D is undetermined. In germline, CDR1 is SGHTA, CDR2 FQGNSA. The CDR3 contains 12 residues. V lost 2 bases to trimming and J lost 8 bases, with 8 bases between them. Here the CDR3 reads CASSLWPGTQYF. DNA of the CDR3: TGTGCCAGCAGCTTATGGCCAGGTACGCAGTATTTT.

The rearrangement uses TRBV5-1 and TRBJ2-5; a weak D match, TRBD2 (7 bases). Germline CDR1 and CDR2: SGHRS and YFSETQ. The CDR3 extends over 15 amino acids. Deletions cut 2 bases from V and 7 bases from J, with 18 bases between. CDR3 nucleotide sequence: TGCGCCAGCAGCTTATCGGCGGGGGCCGGGGGGACCCAGTACTTC. It is translated as CASSLSAGAGGTQYF.

The chain has TRBV6-5 and TRBJ1-2; D is unresolved. The germline V gene encodes CDR1 MNHEY and CDR2 SVGAGI. V lost 5 bases and J 4 bases, leaving 17 bases between the germline ends. The CDR3 loop spans 15 amino acids. Written as DNA, the CDR3 is TGTGCCAGCAGTGCACGGATGGAGATTAGCTATGGCTACACCTTC. Protein: CASSARMEISYGYTF.

CDR3 nucleotide sequence: TGCGCCAGCAGCCAAGGGGGATCTAGCACAGATACGCAGTATTTT. This translates into CASSQGGSSTDTQYF. The J gene is TRBJ2-3, the V gene TRBV4-3; D is uncertain. This CDR3 has 15 amino acids. V gave up 1 base and J gave up 0 bases, with 8 bases separating them. Germline V gives CDR1 LGHNA, CDR2 YSLEER.

V gene TRBV5-6 combines with J gene TRBJ1-3; TRBD1 agrees at 9 bases. This CDR3 spans 16 amino acids. From germline, CDR1 is SGHDT and CDR2 YYEEEE. J gave up 2 bases and V 4 bases, and 7 bases lay outside the gene matches. The chain's CDR3 is CASSTPDRGTGNTIYF. DNA for the CDR3: TGTGCCAGCAGCACTCCGGACAGGGGAACTGGAAACACCATATATTTT.

This clone was seen a single time. This rearrangement joins TRBV7-2 to TRBJ1-1; 9 nucleotides align to TRBD1. Looked up from germline, CDR1 is SGHTA and CDR2 is FQGNSA. The CDR3 has 14 amino acids. With V trimmed by 3 bases and J by 5 bases, 4 bases remained unmatched. The CDR3 sequence is CASSLETGGTEAFF. The CDR3 DNA reads TGTGCCAGCAGCTTGGAGACAGGGGGGACTGAAGCTTTCTTT.

Regarding this clone: The CDR3 does not close with the conserved phenylalanine or tryptophan, likely indicating a read error. V is TRBV15 and J is TRBJ1-4; no reliable D call. Germline assignment: CDR1 LNHNV and CDR2 YYDKDF (reference sequence). The CDR3 runs 16 residues. V was shortened by 1 base and J by 0 bases, with 9 bases between the two germline ends. The CDR3 bases are TGTGCCACCAGCAGAGGTCGAGGATCAACTAATGAAAAACTGTTTCTT. Translating it yields CATSRGRGSTNEKLFL.

The chain recombines TRBV7-2 with TRBJ2-7, with 9 bases aligning to TRBD2. The junction had 5 bases not matched to a gene; V was cut back by 1 base and J by 4 bases. Germline CDR1 SGHTA, CDR2 FQGNSA. This CDR3 is built from 15 residues. CDR3 in DNA: TGTGCCAGCAGCTTAGTCGCTAGCGGGGCTTACGAGCAGTACTTC. Its translation: CASSLVASGAYEQYF.

This sequence joins TRBV6-6 and TRBJ2-1, with a tentative D call TRBD2 (6 bases). Germline V gene sequence: CDR1 MNHNY, CDR2 SVGAGI (reference sequence). The CDR3 has 13 amino acids. Trimming cost V 6 bases and J 5 bases, with 11 bases left between them. The CDR3 region is CASRGTVNNEQFF. CDR3 sequence (DNA): TGTGCCAGCAGGGGGACTGTGAACAATGAGCAGTTCTTC.

The chain employs TRBV28 and TRBJ2-4, with TRBD2 matching over 8 bases. After removal of 4 bases from V and 0 bases from J, the junction contained 2 bases not matched to a gene. This CDR3 region has 15 residues. CDR1 and CDR2 (germline): MDHEN, SYDVKM. The CDR3 DNA reads as TGTGCCAGCAGTTCCGGGGGGGGAGCCAAAAACATTCAGTACTTC. Protein: CASSSGGGAKNIQYF.

The chain combines TRBV11-2 with TRBJ2-2; D gene unclear. The germline V gene encodes CDR1 SGHAT and CDR2 FQNNGV. V lost 7 bases and J lost 5, with 14 bases in between. The CDR3 runs to 14 residues. The CDR3 reads CASIPNPMTGELFF. CDR3 nucleotides: TGTGCCAGCATCCCTAATCCAATGACCGGGGAGCTGTTTTTT.

This chain joins TRBV11-2 and TRBJ2-1, with D perhaps being TRBD1 or TRBD2 (5 bases each). The CDR3 runs 12 residues. Germline CDR1 reads SGHAT; CDR2 reads FQNNGV. The V end lost 3 bases, the J end lost 10 bases, and 10 bases lay between the germline ends. CDR3: CASSLGVGEQFF. CDR3 DNA: TGTGCCAGCAGCTTGGGGGTGGGGGAGCAGTTCTTC.

V and J are TRBV12-5 and TRBJ2-1; 7 bases are shared with TRBD1. The CDR3 contains 14 residues. V shed 4 bases and J 10 bases; nucleotides not matched to a gene: 10. From germline, CDR1 is LGHNT and CDR2 FRNRAP. This CDR3 is CASGSSGGFREQFF. The CDR3 nucleotides are TGTGCTAGTGGTTCATCAGGGGGTTTTCGAGAGCAGTTCTTC. Full variable domain (remainder filled in from reference TRBV12-5 and TRBJ2-1): DARVTQTPRHKVTEMGQEVTMRCQPILGHNTVFWYRQTMMQGLELLAYFRNRAPLDDSGMPKDRFSAEMPDATLATLKIQPSEPRDSAVYFCASGSSGGFREQFFGPGTRLTVL.

The chain joins TRBV2 to TRBJ1-6; a possible D gene is TRBD1 (6 bases). Germline V gene sequence: CDR1 SNHLY, CDR2 FYNNEI. CDR3 length: 16 amino acids. V was shortened by 3 bases and J by 3 bases, with 12 bases between the two germline ends. The CDR3 is CASSDGRGHYNSPLHF. The CDR3 DNA sequence: TGTGCCAGCAGTGACGGCCGGGGGCACTATAATTCACCCCTCCACTTT.

The chain uses TRBV30 and TRBJ2-7, with 8 bases fitting TRBD1. The V segment lost 4 bases and the J segment 0 bases; nucleotides outside the gene matches: 2. This CDR3 comprises 13 residues. Germline V CDR1 and CDR2: GTSNPN, SVGIG (reference sequence). Here the CDR3 DNA reads TGTGCCTGGACACAGGGGGACTCCTACGAGCAGTACTTC. It specifies CAWTQGDSYEQYF.

The genes are TRBV5-1 and TRBJ2-3; no definite D call. Germline CDR1 reads SGHRS; CDR2 reads YFSETQ. The CDR3 covers 14 residues. Trimming shortened V by 4 bases and J by 7 bases, and 16 bases separated the two germline ends. CDR3 nucleotide sequence: TGCGCCAGCAGCCCGGACCCGTTCTTGTATACGCAGTATTTT. Translation: CASSPDPFLYTQYF.

The chain carries TRBV7-2 and TRBJ2-7; the D gene could be TRBD1 or TRBD2 (6 bases each). The germline V gene encodes CDR1 SGHTA and CDR2 FQGNSA. This CDR3 comprises 14 residues. Trimming cost V 3 bases and J 6 bases, with 15 bases left between them. The CDR3 spells CASSFFARGGEQYF. CDR3 DNA: TGTGCCAGCAGCTTTTTTGCCAGGGGAGGCGAGCAGTACTTC.